This T cell receptor beta chain came from a study of blood T cells in healthy people across ages. Study information: T cells yielded about one barcoded beta molecule per two cells through template switching.

Healthy Russian Caucasian donors spanned ages roughly 6 to 90 years. This clonotype was counted only a few times. This sequence may be a read error, since a much larger clone differs from it by one base. A second roughly 6 to 11 cycle PCR used barcoded and J-beta primers. A template-switch adaptor that had 12 random nucleotides put a tag on each cDNA molecule. TCRdb redid the calling of the 5' RACE reads with MiXCR, one entry per CDR3 protein. This repertoire shows about 580,000 distinct CDR3 sequences, roughly 48% found once; its top ten account for just under 25%. Germline CDR1 is MNHEY and CDR2 is SVGAGI. The CDR3 covers 15 residues. The J segment lost 10 bases and the V segment lost 0 bases, leaving 9 bases of the junction unmatched.

Input material: blood. This chain connects TRBV6-5 to TRBJ2-1, with 7 nucleotides matching TRBD2. The clonotype comes from a man aged 80 or over in good health. The CDR3 DNA sequence: TGTGCCAGCAGTTACTCACGAGCGGGATGGGTAGAGCAGTTCTTC. It specifies CASSYSRAGWVEQFF.